The 30 T cell receptor beta chains below all came from one sample that was sequenced in a study of identical twins. One entry per CDR3 protein results from TCRdb running MiXCR on the 5' RACE reads. The sample lists roughly 250,000 distinct CDR3 sequences, approximately 8% occurring once. The same data also contributed to another study, on yellow fever vaccine responses in identical twins.

Sequenced sample: CD8+ T cells sorted from blood. The receptors were gathered from a woman between 18 and 29 years old in good health.

This clonotype was observed a handful of times. The chain recombines TRBV11-3 with TRBJ2-1; a possible D gene is TRBD1 (6 bases). Germline CDR1 reads SGHNT; CDR2 reads YENEEA. The CDR3 runs to 13 residues. The V and J ends lost 6 bases and 5 bases respectively, with 11 bases between them. The DNA for the CDR3 is TGTGCCAGCAGAAATACAGGGAACAATGAGCAGTTCTTC. This translates into CASRNTGNNEQFF. Supplemented by reference TRBV11-3 and TRBJ2-1, the full variable domain reads EAGVVQSPRYKIIEKKQPVAFWCNPISGHNTLYWYLQNLGQGPELLIRYENEEAVDDSQLPKDRFSAERLKGVDSTLKIQPAELGDSAVYLCASRNTGNNEQFFGPGTRLTVL.

This clonotype was recorded many times. The chain employs TRBV7-6 and TRBJ2-1; D is unclear. V lost 1 base and J 8 bases, leaving 15 bases between the germline ends. This CDR3 is built from 15 residues. Germline CDR1 reads SGHVS; CDR2 reads FNYEAQ. The CDR3 spells CASSLEARGRDEQFF. Written as DNA, the CDR3 is TGTGCCAGCAGCTTAGAGGCCCGAGGAAGGGATGAGCAGTTCTTC. Complete variable domain (other parts from reference TRBV7-6 and TRBJ2-1): GAGVSQSPRYKVTKRGQDVALRCDPISGHVSLYWYRQALGQGPEFLTYFNYEAQQDKSGLPNDRFSAERPEGSISTLTIQRTEQRDSAMYRCASSLEARGRDEQFFGPGTRLTVL.

In this sample, this clonotype turned up many times. The V call is TRBV24-1, the J call TRBJ2-2; the D gene could be TRBD1 or TRBD2 (5 bases each). V lost 4 bases to trimming and J lost 7 bases, with 12 bases between them. CDR1 and CDR2 (germline): KGHDR, SFDVKD. This CDR3 spans 14 amino acids. In DNA form, the CDR3 reads TGTGCCACCAGTGAACCGGGGCGAGGCGGGGAGCTGTTTTTT. Its protein product is CATSEPGRGGELFF.

In this sample, this clonotype turned up a few times. V and J are TRBV7-8 and TRBJ2-7; maybe TRBD1 (6 bases). Trimming pared 3 bases from V and 2 bases from J, leaving 11 bases between. CDR1 and CDR2 from the germline V gene are SGHVS and FQNEAQ. This CDR3 spans 14 amino acids. The CDR3, as DNA: TGTGCCAGCAGCTTCCACAGGGCGGCCTACGAGCAGTACGTC. Protein: CASSFHRAAYEQYV.

V and J are TRBV28 and TRBJ2-7; 9 bases match TRBD2. Germline trimming cut 7 bases from V and 4 bases from J; bases unmatched to any gene: 5. Germline CDR1 and CDR2: MDHEN and SYDVKM. This CDR3 comprises 13 residues. CDR3 region: CASTSGDIYEQYF. The CDR3 DNA follows: TGTGCCAGCACTAGCGGGGATATATACGAGCAGTACTTC.

This clonotype came up many times. Being one base from a much bigger clone, this may be a read error. This chain links TRBV6-6 with TRBJ1-1; D gene ambiguous. The CDR3 covers 12 residues. The V end was cut by 4 bases, the J end by 1 base, with 4 bases between. Germline CDR1 MNHNY, CDR2 SVGAGI (reference sequence). In DNA form, the CDR3 reads TGTGCCAGCAGTTGGGGGAACACTGAAGCTTTCTTT. Translating it yields CASSWGNTEAFF.

Turning to this clonotype: A much more abundant neighbour one base away suggests this may be a read error. V usage is TRBV28 and J usage is TRBJ1-2, with a tentative D call TRBD1 (6 bases). V was pared by 3 bases and J by 4 bases, with 15 bases between. The CDR3 loop spans 15 amino acids. Germline V CDR1 and CDR2: MDHEN, SYDVKM. The CDR3 nucleotides read TGTGCCAGCAGTTTCCTGGACAGCAGAACCTATGGCTACACCTTC. It encodes CASSFLDSRTYGYTF.

The table lists this clonotype with many counts. The rearrangement joins TRBV14 to TRBJ2-7; D is undetermined. V dropped 0 bases and J dropped 1 base, with 7 bases sitting between them. The germline gives CDR1 SGHDN, CDR2 FVKESK. The CDR3 sequence is 14 residues long. CDR3 in DNA: TGTGCCAGCAGCCAAGAGTTTAATTCCTACGAGCAGTACTTC. Protein: CASSQEFNSYEQYF.

The sample holds many counts of this clonotype. V gene TRBV5-1 combines with J gene TRBJ1-1; possibly TRBD1 for D (5 bases). Germline V gene data show CDR1 as SGHRS and CDR2 as YFSETQ. The CDR3 contains 14 residues. Deletions cut 1 base from V and 4 bases from J, with 11 bases between. CDR3 amino acids: CASSLRGDGTEAFF. The CDR3 DNA reads TGCGCCAGCAGCTTGCGGGGGGATGGCACTGAAGCTTTCTTT.

This clonotype has a handful of counts. The chain is built from TRBV5-6 and TRBJ2-1; 9 nucleotides align to TRBD1. Per the germline V gene, CDR1 is SGHDT and CDR2 is YYEEEE. With V trimmed by 2 bases and J by 5 bases, 2 bases remained unmatched. The CDR3 covers 14 residues. The CDR3 is CASSFGQGNNEQFF. CDR3 nucleotide sequence: TGTGCCAGCAGCTTCGGACAGGGGAACAATGAGCAGTTCTTC.

This clonotype was seen many times. The chain is built from TRBV20-1 and TRBJ2-1, with 8 bases identical to TRBD1. The CDR3 has 13 amino acids. Germline loops: CDR1 DFQATT, CDR2 SNEGSKA (reference sequence). Germline trimming cut 0 bases from V and 6 bases from J; bases unmatched to any gene: 1. CDR3 sequence: CSAREGTGNEQFF. The CDR3 region has the DNA TGCAGTGCTAGAGAAGGGACAGGCAATGAGCAGTTCTTC.

The chain recombines TRBV7-9 with TRBJ2-7, with D unresolved. Looked up from germline, CDR1 is SEHNR and CDR2 is FQNEAQ (reference sequence). V gave up 5 bases and J gave up 3 bases, with 11 bases separating them. The CDR3 length is 13 residues. CDR3 DNA sequence: TGTGCCAGCAGCACTGGGAACTTCTACGAGCAGTACTTC. As protein: CASSTGNFYEQYF. Combining the CDR3 with reference TRBV7-9 and TRBJ2-7 gives the whole variable domain DTGVSQNPRHKITKRGQNVTFRCDPISEHNRLYWYRQTLGQGPEFLTYFQNEAQLEKSRLLSDRFSAERPKGSFSTLEIQRTEQGDSAMYLCASSTGNFYEQYFGPGTRLTVT.

This clonotype was counted at least ten times. The CDR3 sequence: CASSQETGRGYTF. The CDR3, as DNA: TGCGCCAGCAGCCAAGAAACCGGCCGCGGCTACACCTTC. The chain recombines TRBV4-1 with TRBJ1-2; D is uncertain. CDR1 is MGHRA and CDR2 is YSYEKL in the germline V gene. The CDR3 loop spans 13 amino acids. Trimming shortened V by 0 bases and J by 8 bases, and 10 bases separated the two germline ends.

This sequence joins TRBV5-8 and TRBJ2-1, with D hard to call. V lost 0 bases and J 6 bases, leaving 16 bases between the germline ends. The CDR3 runs to 16 residues. Per the germline V gene, CDR1 is SGHTS and CDR2 is YDEGEE. CDR3 nucleotides: TGTGCCAGCAGCTTGGCCGCAGGCCCGCCTCCCAATGAGCAGTTCTTC. The encoded protein is CASSLAAGPPPNEQFF.

The chain employs TRBV6-1 and TRBJ2-1; 7 bases fit TRBD2. The CDR3 totals 15 residues. Germline loops: CDR1 MNHNS, CDR2 SASEGT. V was pared by 7 bases and J by 2 bases, with 8 bases of the junction left unmatched. The CDR3 sequence: CASTKAGYAYNEQFF. CDR3 coding DNA: TGTGCCAGCACCAAAGCGGGATATGCCTACAATGAGCAGTTCTTC.

This clonotype has ten or more counts. The chain employs TRBV25-1 and TRBJ2-2; D is ambiguous. Looked up from germline, CDR1 is MGHDK and CDR2 is SYGVNS. The V and J ends lost 4 bases and 7 bases respectively, with 7 bases between them. This CDR3 region has 12 residues. CDR3 in amino acids: CASSAVGGELFF. The CDR3 nucleotides are TGTGCCAGCAGTGCGGTGGGCGGGGAGCTGTTTTTT.

This chain links TRBV19 with TRBJ2-7; 8 bases fit TRBD1. After removal of 4 bases from V and 1 base from J, the junction contained 6 bases not matched to a gene. This CDR3 has 15 amino acids. Germline lookup yields CDR1 LNHDA and CDR2 SQIVND (reference sequence). CDR3 nucleotide sequence: TGTGCCAGTAGTACCGGGACAGGAGCGTCCTACGAGCAGTACGTC. The encoded protein is CASSTGTGASYEQYV.

The rearrangement joins TRBV19 to TRBJ2-3; D remains ambiguous. The CDR3 is 13 residues long. V dropped 5 bases and J dropped 2 bases, with 8 bases sitting between them. CDR1 LNHDA and CDR2 SQIVND come from the germline V gene (reference sequence). The CDR3 DNA reads TGTGCCAGTAGTTGGCACATCACAGATACGCAGTATTTT. Protein sequence: CASSWHITDTQYF.

This clonotype was observed a handful of times. V gene TRBV20-1 combines with J gene TRBJ2-7, with D possibly matching TRBD1 (6 bases). CDR3 size: 13 residues. Germline lookup yields CDR1 DFQATT and CDR2 SNEGSKA (reference sequence). The V end lost 8 bases, the J end lost 0 bases, and 14 bases lay between the germline ends. CDR3: CSPGTDSSYEQYV. CDR3 DNA: TGCAGTCCCGGGACGGACAGCTCCTACGAGCAGTACGTC.

This clonotype was recorded a few times. The chain employs TRBV27 and TRBJ2-7; 7 nucleotides agree with TRBD2. This CDR3 has 14 residues. Trimming removed 7 bases from V and 0 bases from J; junction bases left unmatched: 6. In germline, CDR1 is MNHEY, CDR2 SMNVEV (reference sequence). CDR3 sequence (DNA): TGTGCCAGCAAGTCCGGGGGGAGCTCCTACGAGCAGTACGTC. It codes for CASKSGGSSYEQYV.

This clonotype was observed many times. J is TRBJ1-4 and V is TRBV5-5, with no clear D. V lost 1 base and J 8 bases, leaving 12 bases between the germline ends. Germline V gene data show CDR1 as SGHKS and CDR2 as YYEKEE (reference sequence). The CDR3 consists of 14 residues. In DNA, the CDR3 is TGTGCCAGCAGCTTGAAGTCAGATCGCGAAAAACTGTTTTTT. It translates to CASSLKSDREKLFF.

The chain joins TRBV20-1 to TRBJ2-1; 12 bases are shared with TRBD2. V lost 7 bases and J lost 8; bases outside the gene matches: 6. The CDR3 covers 13 residues. The germline V gene has CDR1 DFQATT and CDR2 SNEGSKA (reference sequence). DNA of the CDR3: TGCAGTGTGTCTAGCGGGAGGGGGTATGAGCAGTTCTTC. It encodes CSVSSGRGYEQFF.

The V and J genes are TRBV4-1 and TRBJ2-5; a possible D gene is TRBD2 (5 bases). Germline CDR1 reads MGHRA; CDR2 reads YSYEKL. There are 15 residues in the CDR3. Between the trimmed V and J ends, which lost 0 bases and 4 bases, there was a span of 12 bases. The CDR3 coding sequence is TGCGCCAGCAGCCAAGAAATTGCTGAGGGAGAGACCCAGTACTTC. It encodes CASSQEIAEGETQYF.

The chain couples TRBV7-6 to TRBJ2-5, with 8 bases aligning to TRBD1. This CDR3 region has 16 residues. V shed 4 bases and J 4 bases; nucleotides not matched to a gene: 11. In germline, CDR1 is SGHVS, CDR2 FNYEAQ. The DNA for the CDR3 is TGTGCCAGCAGCTCTTGGACAGGGACGGAAAGAGAGACCCAGTACTTC. Its protein product is CASSSWTGTERETQYF.

The chain combines TRBV19 with TRBJ1-5, with D uncertain. This CDR3 has 14 amino acids. CDR1 LNHDA and CDR2 SQIVND come from the germline V gene (reference sequence). V dropped 1 base and J dropped 4 bases, with 8 bases sitting between them. In DNA form, the CDR3 reads TGTGCCAGTAGTATAGGAAATGGGAATCAGCCCCAGCATTTT. This encodes CASSIGNGNQPQHF.

The sample holds a few counts of this clonotype. V gene TRBV6-6 combines with J gene TRBJ1-4, with 8 bases aligning to TRBD1. The germline V gene has CDR1 MNHNY and CDR2 SVGAGI (reference sequence). V lost 7 bases, J lost 14 bases, and 9 bases stayed unmatched. CDR3 size: 12 residues. In DNA form, the CDR3 reads TGTGCCAGCAAGGGACAGGACCCGTGGCTGTTTTTT. Encoded protein: CASKGQDPWLFF.

V gene TRBV7-8 combines with J gene TRBJ1-1; D is unclear. The CDR3 loop spans 12 amino acids. V gave up 1 base and J gave up 11 bases, with 11 bases separating them. In germline, CDR1 is SGHVS, CDR2 FQNEAQ. The CDR3 nucleotides read TGTGCCAGCAGCTTAGGAGGGTGGTGGGCTTTCTTT. Translated: CASSLGGWWAFF.

This clonotype was observed a few times. One junction end disagrees with the germline gene, perhaps due to a read error. This chain connects TRBV11-2 to TRBJ1-6; D is ambiguous. The CDR3 covers 13 residues. CDR1 is SGHAT, CDR2 FQNNGV, per germline. CDR3 sequence: CASSSAGGGPIHF. The CDR3 DNA reads TGTGCCAGCAGCTCCGCGGGTGGAGGACCCATCCACTTT. The full variable domain, rest sourced from reference TRBV11-2 and TRBJ1-6, is EAGVAQSPRYKIIEKRQSVAFWCNPISGHATLYWYQQILGQGPKLLIQFQNNGVVDDSQLPKDRFSAERLKGVDSTLKIQPAKLEDSAVYLCASSSAGGGPIHFGNGTRLTVT.

This clonotype was observed a handful of times. The chain couples TRBV7-9 to TRBJ1-4; 9 positions match TRBD1. CDR1 SEHNR and CDR2 FQNEAQ come from the germline V gene (reference sequence). CDR3 length: 16 amino acids. The junction had 7 bases not matched to a gene; V was cut back by 5 bases and J by 3 bases. Written as DNA, the CDR3 is TGTGCCAGCAGCCCCCCACGACAGGGGGCTAATGAAAAACTGTTTTTT. Its translation: CASSPPRQGANEKLFF.

The chain employs TRBV7-8 and TRBJ2-3, with 7 positions matching TRBD2. In germline, CDR1 is SGHVS, CDR2 FQNEAQ. The CDR3 sequence is 17 residues long. Trimming cost V 0 bases and J 0 bases; bases outside gene matches: 6. The CDR3: CASSLAGGDPSTDTQYF. CDR3 in DNA: TGTGCCAGCAGCTTAGCGGGGGGGGACCCTAGCACAGATACGCAGTATTTT. The full variable domain, its missing parts supplied by reference TRBV7-8 and TRBJ2-3, is GAGVSQSPRYKVAKRGQDVALRCDPISGHVSLFWYQQALGQGPEFLTYFQNEAQLDKSGLPSDRFFAERPEGSVSTLKIQRTQQEDSAVYLCASSLAGGDPSTDTQYFGPGTRLTVL.